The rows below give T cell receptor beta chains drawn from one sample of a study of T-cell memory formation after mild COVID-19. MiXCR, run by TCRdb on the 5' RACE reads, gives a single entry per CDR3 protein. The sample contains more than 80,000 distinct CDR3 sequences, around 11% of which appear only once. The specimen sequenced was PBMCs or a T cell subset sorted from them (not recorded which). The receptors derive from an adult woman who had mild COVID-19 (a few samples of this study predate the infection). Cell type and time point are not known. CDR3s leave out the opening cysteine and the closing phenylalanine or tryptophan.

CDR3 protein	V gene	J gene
ASSVSGTGADTIY	TRBV9	TRBJ1-3
ATSTIAGGPTDTQY	TRBV15	TRBJ2-3
ASSLVIGASTYNSPLH	TRBV12-3/TRBV12-4	TRBJ1-6
ASSRPGPQH	TRBV3-1	TRBJ1-5
ASSLSGAGEQF	TRBV7-3	TRBJ2-1
ASSTRDTSYEQY	TRBV12-3/TRBV12-4	TRBJ2-7
ASSASAGVHQPQH	TRBV9	TRBJ1-5
ATSDSLQETQY	TRBV24-1	TRBJ2-5
ASSGRLPPSNYGYT	TRBV25-1	TRBJ1-2
ASSLGPGGAPPLH	TRBV12-3/TRBV12-4	TRBJ1-6
ASSHVGLAGGYEQY	TRBV3-1	TRBJ2-7
ASSQEQPIAGGHNEQY	TRBV4-1	TRBJ2-7
ASSLWAGGTEAF	TRBV28	TRBJ1-1
ASDTRTGDYGYT	TRBV2	TRBJ1-2
AIRDYEEKLF	TRBV10-3	TRBJ1-4
ASSSTRGGYT	TRBV7-9	TRBJ1-2
ASSVRDGGGERGNTIY	TRBV9	TRBJ1-3
ASSPTDRYNEQF	TRBV7-9	TRBJ2-1
ASSSPDYVAGEQF	TRBV7-6	TRBJ2-1
SAKVYLAGVETQY	TRBV20-1	TRBJ2-5
ASSGVGTSGSSYEQY	TRBV5-1	TRBJ2-7
ASSHGQGAYEQY	TRBV4-1	TRBJ2-7
ASSVAGEKTDTQY	TRBV9	TRBJ2-3
ASSFPGANVLT	TRBV7-9	TRBJ2-6
SVVGQVTYEQY	TRBV29-1	TRBJ2-7
ASSVQGAYGYT	TRBV10-2	TRBJ1-2
SARDTGTGTYEQY	TRBV20-1	TRBJ2-7
ASSPCDGTSSTDTQY	TRBV23-1	TRBJ2-3
SARELTSGAYNEQF	TRBV20-1	TRBJ2-1
ATSDWGTDDTGELF	TRBV24-1	TRBJ2-2
ASSLLTGFGDEQF	TRBV7-9	TRBJ2-1
ATADSLNTGELF	TRBV24-1	TRBJ2-2
ASSFSAPTYEQY	TRBV7-9	TRBJ2-7
ASSYRTSGSPHEQY	TRBV6-5	TRBJ2-7
ASSFPTSGTGVVDGELF	TRBV5-1	TRBJ2-2
ASSSGAGYNEQF	TRBV5-6	TRBJ2-1
ASRSGTGQPQH	TRBV5-1	TRBJ1-5
ASSLVTSGSTYEQY	TRBV27	TRBJ2-7
SARGRADNQPQH	TRBV20-1	TRBJ1-5
ASSLEGTGTGANVLT	TRBV12-3/TRBV12-4	TRBJ2-6
ASSLVWQPQETQY	TRBV7-7	TRBJ2-5
ASSLTSGRNEQY	TRBV7-9	TRBJ2-7
ATSGEAQTSGGTTGELF	TRBV15	TRBJ2-2
ASSSLNGGNYEQY	TRBV19	TRBJ2-7
ASSPWNNEQF	TRBV7-9	TRBJ2-1
SARNPGHPHGYT	TRBV20-1	TRBJ1-2
ASSRLRLDHYEQY	TRBV6-1	TRBJ2-7
ATSTLDILGYEQY	TRBV15	TRBJ2-7
ASSQLATGELF	TRBV4-1	TRBJ2-2
ASSFGTGLNEQF	TRBV7-2	TRBJ2-1
SASFSGYNQPQH	TRBV20-1	TRBJ1-5
ASAPGPLTGELF	TRBV12-3/TRBV12-4	TRBJ2-2
ASSHQNTGELF	TRBV14	TRBJ2-2
ASSVGLGNTEAF	TRBV9	TRBJ1-1
ASSIRGTLENHPYEQY	TRBV5-1	TRBJ2-7
ASSDRSKGGGFLETQY	TRBV7-2	TRBJ2-5